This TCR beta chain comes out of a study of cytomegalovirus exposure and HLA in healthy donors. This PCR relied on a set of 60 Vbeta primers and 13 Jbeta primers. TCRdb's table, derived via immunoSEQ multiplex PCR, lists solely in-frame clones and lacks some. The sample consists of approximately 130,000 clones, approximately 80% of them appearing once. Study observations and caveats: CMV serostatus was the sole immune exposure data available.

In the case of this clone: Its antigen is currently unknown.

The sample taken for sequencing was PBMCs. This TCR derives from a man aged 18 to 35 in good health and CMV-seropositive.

DNA for the CDR3: TGTGCCAGCAGGGACAGGGGCTCGAATGAAAAACTGTTTTTT. This sequence encodes CASRDRGSNEKLFF. The rearrangement links TRBV6-1 to TRBJ1-4; 9 bases fit TRBD1. Germline assignment: CDR1 MNHNS and CDR2 SASEGT. Trimming removed 6 bases from V and 5 bases from J; junction bases left unmatched: 4. The CDR3 loop spans 14 amino acids.